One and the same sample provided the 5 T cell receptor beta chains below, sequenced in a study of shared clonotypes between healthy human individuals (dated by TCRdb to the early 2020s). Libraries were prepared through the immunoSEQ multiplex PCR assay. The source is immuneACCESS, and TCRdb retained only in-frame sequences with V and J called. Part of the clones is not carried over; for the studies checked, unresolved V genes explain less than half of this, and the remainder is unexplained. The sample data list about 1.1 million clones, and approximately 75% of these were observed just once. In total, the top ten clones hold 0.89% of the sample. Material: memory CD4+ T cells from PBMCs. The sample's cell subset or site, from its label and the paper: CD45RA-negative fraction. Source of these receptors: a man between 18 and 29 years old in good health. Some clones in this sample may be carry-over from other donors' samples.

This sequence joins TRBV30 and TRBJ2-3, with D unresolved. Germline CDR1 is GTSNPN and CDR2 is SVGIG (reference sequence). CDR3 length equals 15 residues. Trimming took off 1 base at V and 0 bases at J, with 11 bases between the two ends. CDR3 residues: CAWSEGDPSTDTQYF. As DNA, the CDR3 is TGTGCCTGGAGTGAGGGTGACCCTAGCACAGATACGCAGTATTTT.

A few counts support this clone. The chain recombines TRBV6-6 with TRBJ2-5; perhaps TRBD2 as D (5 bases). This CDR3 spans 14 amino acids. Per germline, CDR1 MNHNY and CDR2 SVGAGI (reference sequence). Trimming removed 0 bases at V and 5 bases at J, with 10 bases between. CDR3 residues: CASSYSTLAETQYF. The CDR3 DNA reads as TGTGCCAGCAGTTACTCGACGCTAGCCGAGACCCAGTACTTC.

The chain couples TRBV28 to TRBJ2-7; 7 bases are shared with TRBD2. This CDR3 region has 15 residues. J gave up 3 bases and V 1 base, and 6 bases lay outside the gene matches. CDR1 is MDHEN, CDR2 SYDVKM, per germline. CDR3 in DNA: TGTGCCAGCAGTTTATCCGCCGGGGGGATCTACGAGCAGTACTTC. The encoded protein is CASSLSAGGIYEQYF.

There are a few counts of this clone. For the CDR3, the DNA is TGTGCCAGCAGCTTAGGAGTCCTCGGGTTGGAGCAGTACTTC. This codes for CASSLGVLGLEQYF. V usage is TRBV7-2 and J usage is TRBJ2-7; no firm D call. The germline V and J ends were trimmed by 1 base and 7 bases, with 14 bases remaining between them. The CDR3 covers 14 residues. CDR1 and CDR2 (germline): SGHTA, FQGNSA.

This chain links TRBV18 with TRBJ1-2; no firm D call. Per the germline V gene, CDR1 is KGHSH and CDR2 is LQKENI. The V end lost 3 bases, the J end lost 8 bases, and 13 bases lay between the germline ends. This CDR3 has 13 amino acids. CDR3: CASSPDGNRGYTF. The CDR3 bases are TGTGCCAGCTCACCTGATGGGAATCGGGGCTACACCTTC.